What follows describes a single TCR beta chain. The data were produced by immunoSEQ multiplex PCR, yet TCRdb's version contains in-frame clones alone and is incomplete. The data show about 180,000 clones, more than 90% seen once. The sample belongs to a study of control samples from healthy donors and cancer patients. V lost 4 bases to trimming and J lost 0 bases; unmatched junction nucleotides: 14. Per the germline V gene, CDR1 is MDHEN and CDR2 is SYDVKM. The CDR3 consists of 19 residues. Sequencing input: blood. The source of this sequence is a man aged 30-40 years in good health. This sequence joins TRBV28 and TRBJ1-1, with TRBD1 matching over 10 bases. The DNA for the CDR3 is TGTGCCAGCAGTTCCCTTCGACAGGGGGCGAGAGGGGTGAACACTGAAGCTTTCTTT. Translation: CASSSLRQGARGVNTEAFF.